The clone carrying this T cell receptor (beta chain) was seen only a few times. These data originate in a study of blood T cell repertoires in COVID-19. Germline values: CDR1 LGHDT, CDR2 YNNKEL (reference sequence). The CDR3 sequence is 12 residues long. V was trimmed by 4 bases and J by 10 bases, leaving 12 bases between them. Using immunoSEQ multiplex PCR, the repertoire was profiled, and TCRdb retains in-frame clones only, with some absent. The table has some 180,000 clones, about four fifths seen once. This receptor was obtained from a woman between 65 and 79 years old who had recovered from COVID-19. What was sequenced was peripheral blood. The chain is built from TRBV3-1 (or the pseudogene TRBV3-2) and TRBJ2-3, with D possibly matching TRBD2 (5 bases). This CDR3 reads CASSPPGIPQYF. The CDR3 DNA reads TGTGCCAGCAGCCCCCCGGGGATCCCGCAGTATTTT.